This is a list of T cell receptor beta chains from one sample in a study of blood T cell repertoires in COVID-19. The protocol was immunoSEQ multiplex PCR, while the TCRdb copy is restricted to in-frame clones and leaves out a portion. The table records 150,000 to 180,000 clones, 70% to 90% of them present only once. Input material: peripheral blood. These TCRs come from a man aged 60 to 75 with COVID-19, enrolled during active disease. Each CDR3 is given without its conserved first and last residue. D genes are given only for firm matches.

j_call	v_call	d_call	cdr3_aa
TRBJ1-1	TRBV20-1	TRBD1	SASTTGGRTEAF
TRBJ2-1	TRBV28	-	ASSPRNPLYNEQF
TRBJ1-4	TRBV13	-	ASSPRFGGNEKLF
TRBJ2-7	TRBV4-2	TRBD1	ASSQGDREREQY
TRBJ1-1	TRBV7-8	-	ASSLDPASTEAF
TRBJ2-7	TRBV10-3	TRBD2	AISSGTSGPYEQY
TRBJ1-5	TRBV12-3/TRBV12-4	-	ASSVRDNQPQH
TRBJ2-7	TRBV14	-	ASSQDLGHPYEQY
TRBJ1-5	TRBV7-2	-	ASSLAPPGSQPQH
TRBJ2-7	TRBV2	-	ASSSTAGNSYEQY
TRBJ2-1	TRBV11-3	TRBD2	ASSLLAGTPTYNEQF
TRBJ2-7	TRBV7-8	TRBD2	ASSASGTSGYEQY
TRBJ2-5	TRBV18	TRBD1	ASSPHKGARETQY
TRBJ1-6	TRBV7-9	-	ASSPTGLNSPLH
TRBJ2-7	TRBV19	-	ASSIARDNYEQY
TRBJ1-5	TRBV6-2/TRBV6-3	TRBD1	ASSYSLGRGRGQPQH
TRBJ2-5	TRBV14	TRBD1	ASSLNLGQGQETQY
TRBJ2-1	TRBV18	TRBD2	ASSPTWAAGASYNEQF
TRBJ2-1	TRBV5-8	-	ASPGDNEQF
TRBJ2-5	TRBV7-9	-	ASSLADSRQTQY
TRBJ2-2	TRBV27	-	ASSRSGTLNTGELF
TRBJ1-2	TRBV28	TRBD1	ASSLAPSWTGKNYGYT
TRBJ2-3	TRBV11-3	TRBD2	ASSLSPWIAGGTDTQY
TRBJ2-7	TRBV18	TRBD1	ASSPRTGSSYEQY
TRBJ1-1	TRBV7-2	TRBD1	ASSPQTGGTEAF
TRBJ2-5	TRBV19	TRBD2	ASSIEEAGKETQY
TRBJ1-2	TRBV27	-	ASSPERGTSGYGYT
TRBJ2-1	TRBV28	-	ASSFFFTGLPGDEQF
TRBJ1-1	TRBV6-5	TRBD1	ASSRQGNTEAF
TRBJ2-6	TRBV7-9	-	ASSFQASSGANVLT
TRBJ1-2	TRBV14	-	TSSPSRDFGYGYT
TRBJ1-1	TRBV5-6	-	ASSLGGLLGNTEAF
TRBJ2-7	TRBV7-2	TRBD1	ASSLEQGASSEQY
TRBJ2-5	TRBV27	TRBD1	ASSRTGVGETQY
TRBJ1-6	TRBV2	TRBD1	ASSRDSYNSPLH
TRBJ1-2	TRBV6-6	TRBD1	ASRSGQINYGYT
TRBJ1-3	TRBV4-3	TRBD1	ASSQEWTGNPGNTIY
TRBJ2-3	TRBV11-2	-	ASSFIVAASSTDTQY
TRBJ1-2	TRBV12-3/TRBV12-4	TRBD1	ASSPDRVGGYT
TRBJ1-4	TRBV18	TRBD1	ASSSGQGGEKLF
TRBJ1-2	TRBV3-1/TRBV3-2	-	ASSQEAGVSGYT
TRBJ1-1	TRBV11-2	TRBD1	ASSLGLPGTGGGYRAF
TRBJ1-1	TRBV27	-	ASSVRRNTEAF
TRBJ1-4	TRBV6-5	-	ATRGVGEKLF
TRBJ1-5	TRBV6-6	TRBD1	ASSLTGDQPQH